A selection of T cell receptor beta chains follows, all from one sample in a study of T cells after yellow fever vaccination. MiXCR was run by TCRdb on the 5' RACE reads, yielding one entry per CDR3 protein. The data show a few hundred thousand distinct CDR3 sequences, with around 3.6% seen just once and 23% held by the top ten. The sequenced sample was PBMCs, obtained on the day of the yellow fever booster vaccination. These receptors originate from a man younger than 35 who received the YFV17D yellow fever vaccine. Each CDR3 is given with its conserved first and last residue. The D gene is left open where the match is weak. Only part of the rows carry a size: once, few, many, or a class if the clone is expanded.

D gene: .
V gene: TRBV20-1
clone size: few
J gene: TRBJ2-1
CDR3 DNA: TGCAGTGCTCCGCGGGACTTCGTCAATGAGCAGTTCTTC
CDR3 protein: CSAPRDFVNEQFF

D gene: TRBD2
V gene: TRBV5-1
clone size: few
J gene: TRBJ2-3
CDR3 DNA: TGCGCCAGCAGCTTGGGCGGTAGCGGGGGGGCCAGTACGCAGTATTTT
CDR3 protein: CASSLGGSGGASTQYF

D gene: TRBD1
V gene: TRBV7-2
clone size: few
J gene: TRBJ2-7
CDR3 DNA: TGTGCCAGCAGCAGAAGGGACAGCCAATTCGAGCAGTACTTC
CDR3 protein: CASSRRDSQFEQYF

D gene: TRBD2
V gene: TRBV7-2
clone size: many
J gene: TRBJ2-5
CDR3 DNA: TGTGCCAGCGCGTGGGGACTAGCGAAACAAGAGACCCAGTACTTC
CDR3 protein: CASAWGLAKQETQYF

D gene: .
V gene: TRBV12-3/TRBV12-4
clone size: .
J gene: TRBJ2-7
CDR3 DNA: TGTGCCAGCAGGGAAGGGACTGGGCTTTTCGAGCAGTACTTC
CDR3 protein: CASREGTGLFEQYF

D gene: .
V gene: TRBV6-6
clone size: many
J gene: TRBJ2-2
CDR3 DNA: TGTGCCAGCAGTTACTCGCTTGGGGGGACTCGGGAGAACACCGGGGAGCTGTTTTTT
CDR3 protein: CASSYSLGGTRENTGELFF

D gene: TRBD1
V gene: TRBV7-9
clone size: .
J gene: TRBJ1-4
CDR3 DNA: TGTGCCAGCAGCTTACGACAGGGCGGCACTAATGAAAAACTGTTTTTT
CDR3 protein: CASSLRQGGTNEKLFF

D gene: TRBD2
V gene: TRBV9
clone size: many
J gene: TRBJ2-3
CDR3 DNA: TGTGCCAGCAGCGTAGGACTAGCGCCAGATACGCAGTATTTT
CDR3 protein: CASSVGLAPDTQYF

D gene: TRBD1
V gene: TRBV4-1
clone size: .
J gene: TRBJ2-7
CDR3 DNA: TGCGCCAGCAGCCAAGGTGGACAGGGAGCCTACGAGCAGTACTTC
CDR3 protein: CASSQGGQGAYEQYF

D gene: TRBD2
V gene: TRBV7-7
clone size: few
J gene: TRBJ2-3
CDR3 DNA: TGTGCCAGCAGCTTAGGGGCTAGCGGGGGTGCAGATACGCAGTATTTT
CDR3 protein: CASSLGASGGADTQYF